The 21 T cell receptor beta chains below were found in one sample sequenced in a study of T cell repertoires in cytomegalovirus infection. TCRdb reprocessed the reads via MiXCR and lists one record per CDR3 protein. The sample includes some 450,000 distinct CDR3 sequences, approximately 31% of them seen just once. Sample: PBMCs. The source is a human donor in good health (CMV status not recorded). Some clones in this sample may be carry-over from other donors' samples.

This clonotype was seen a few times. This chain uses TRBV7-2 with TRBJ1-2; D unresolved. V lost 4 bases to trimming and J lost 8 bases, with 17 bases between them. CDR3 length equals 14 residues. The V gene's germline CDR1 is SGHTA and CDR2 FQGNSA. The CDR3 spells CASSSGPATQGYTF. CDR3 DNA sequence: TGTGCCAGCAGCTCAGGACCAGCGACACAGGGCTACACCTTC.

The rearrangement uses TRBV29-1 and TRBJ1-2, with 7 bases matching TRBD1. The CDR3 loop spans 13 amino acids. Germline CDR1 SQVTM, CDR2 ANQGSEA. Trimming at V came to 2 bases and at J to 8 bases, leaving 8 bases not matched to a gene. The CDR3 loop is CSVENEGGGGYTF. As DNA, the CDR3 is TGCAGCGTTGAAAACGAAGGGGGCGGGGGCTACACCTTC.

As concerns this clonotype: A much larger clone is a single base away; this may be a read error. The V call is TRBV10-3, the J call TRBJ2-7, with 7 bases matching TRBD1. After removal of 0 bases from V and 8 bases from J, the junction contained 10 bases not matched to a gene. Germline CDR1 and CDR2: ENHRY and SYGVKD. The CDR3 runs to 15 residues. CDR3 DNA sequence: TGTGCCATCAGTGAGTCCACAGGGGAATACGACAAGCAGTACTTC. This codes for CAISESTGEYDKQYF.

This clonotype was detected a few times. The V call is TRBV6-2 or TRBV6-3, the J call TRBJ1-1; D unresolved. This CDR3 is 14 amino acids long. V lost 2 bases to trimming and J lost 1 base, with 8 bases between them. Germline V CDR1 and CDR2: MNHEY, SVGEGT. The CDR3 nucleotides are TGTGCCAGCAGTTACCCGACACAGAACACTGAAGCTTTCTTT. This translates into CASSYPTQNTEAFF.

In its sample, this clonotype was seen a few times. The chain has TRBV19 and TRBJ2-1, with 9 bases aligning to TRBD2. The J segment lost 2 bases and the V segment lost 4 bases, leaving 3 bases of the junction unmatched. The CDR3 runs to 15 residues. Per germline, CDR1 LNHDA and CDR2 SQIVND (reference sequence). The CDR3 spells CASSTVAGAYNEQFF. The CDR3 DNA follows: TGTGCCAGTAGTACCGTAGCGGGGGCCTACAATGAGCAGTTCTTC.

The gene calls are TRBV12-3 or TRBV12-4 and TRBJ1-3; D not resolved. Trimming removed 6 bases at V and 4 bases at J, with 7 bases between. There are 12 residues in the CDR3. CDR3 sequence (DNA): TGTGCCAGCAGCGTGGGGGGAAACACCATATATTTT. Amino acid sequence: CASSVGGNTIYF.

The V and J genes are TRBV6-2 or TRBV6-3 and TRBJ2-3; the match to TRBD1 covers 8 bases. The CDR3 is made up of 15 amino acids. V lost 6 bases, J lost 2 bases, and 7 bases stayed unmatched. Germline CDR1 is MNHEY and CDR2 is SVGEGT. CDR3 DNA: TGTGCCAGCAGCCCTACAGGGGGTAACACAGATACGCAGTATTTT. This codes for CASSPTGGNTDTQYF.

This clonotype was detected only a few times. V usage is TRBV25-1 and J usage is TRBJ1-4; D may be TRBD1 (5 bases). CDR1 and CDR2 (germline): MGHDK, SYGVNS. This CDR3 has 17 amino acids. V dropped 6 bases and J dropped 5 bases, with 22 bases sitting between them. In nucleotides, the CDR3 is TGTGCCAGCAGGGGAGGGTTGTGGGGGAACCTCAATGAAAAACTGTTTTTT. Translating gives CASRGGLWGNLNEKLFF.

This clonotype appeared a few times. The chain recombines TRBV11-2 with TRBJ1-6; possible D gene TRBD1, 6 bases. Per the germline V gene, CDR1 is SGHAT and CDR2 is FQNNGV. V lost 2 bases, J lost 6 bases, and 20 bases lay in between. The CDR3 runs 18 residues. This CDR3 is CASSLLQGGFVGNSPLHF. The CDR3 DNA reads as TGTGCCAGCAGCTTATTACAGGGTGGATTCGTCGGTAATTCACCCCTCCACTTT. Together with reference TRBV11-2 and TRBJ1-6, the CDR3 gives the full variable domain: EAGVAQSPRYKIIEKRQSVAFWCNPISGHATLYWYQQILGQGPKLLIQFQNNGVVDDSQLPKDRFSAERLKGVDSTLKIQPAKLEDSAVYLCASSLLQGGFVGNSPLHFGNGTRLTVT.

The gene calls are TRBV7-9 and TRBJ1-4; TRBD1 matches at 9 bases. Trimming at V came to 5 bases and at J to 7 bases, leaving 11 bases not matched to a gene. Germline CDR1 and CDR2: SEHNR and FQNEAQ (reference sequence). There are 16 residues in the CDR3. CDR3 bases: TGTGCCAGCAGCCTTTCACAGGGGGCTTTAGGTGAAAAACTGTTTTTT. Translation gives CASSLSQGALGEKLFF. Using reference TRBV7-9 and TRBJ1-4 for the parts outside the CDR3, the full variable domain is DTGVSQNPRHKITKRGQNVTFRCDPISEHNRLYWYRQTLGQGPEFLTYFQNEAQLEKSRLLSDRFSAERPKGSFSTLEIQRTEQGDSAMYLCASSLSQGALGEKLFFGSGTQLSVL.

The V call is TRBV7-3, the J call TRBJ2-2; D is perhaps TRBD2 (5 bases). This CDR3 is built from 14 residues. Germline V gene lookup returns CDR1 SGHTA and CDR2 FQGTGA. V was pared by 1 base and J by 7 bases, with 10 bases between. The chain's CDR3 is CASSLNTGNGELFF. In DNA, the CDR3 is TGTGCCAGCAGCTTAAACACGGGGAACGGGGAGCTGTTTTTT.

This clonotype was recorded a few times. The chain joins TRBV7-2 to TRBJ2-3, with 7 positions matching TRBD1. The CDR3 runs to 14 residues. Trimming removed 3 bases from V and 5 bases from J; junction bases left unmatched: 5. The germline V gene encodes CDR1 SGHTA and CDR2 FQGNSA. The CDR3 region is CASSLGQTLDTQYF. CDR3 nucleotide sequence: TGTGCCAGCAGCTTGGGACAGACATTAGATACGCAGTATTTT.

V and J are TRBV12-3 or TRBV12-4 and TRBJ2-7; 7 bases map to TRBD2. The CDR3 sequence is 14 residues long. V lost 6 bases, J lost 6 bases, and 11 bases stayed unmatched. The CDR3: CASSPQPLASEQYF. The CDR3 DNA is TGTGCCAGCAGCCCACAACCACTAGCGAGCGAGCAGTACTTC.

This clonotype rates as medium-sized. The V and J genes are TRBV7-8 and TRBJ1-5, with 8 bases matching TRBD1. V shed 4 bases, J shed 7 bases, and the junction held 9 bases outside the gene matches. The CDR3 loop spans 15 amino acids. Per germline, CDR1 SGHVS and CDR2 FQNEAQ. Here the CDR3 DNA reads TGTGCCAGCAGCTCTATCAGGGGGCGCAGACAGCCCCAGCATTTT. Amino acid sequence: CASSSIRGRRQPQHF.

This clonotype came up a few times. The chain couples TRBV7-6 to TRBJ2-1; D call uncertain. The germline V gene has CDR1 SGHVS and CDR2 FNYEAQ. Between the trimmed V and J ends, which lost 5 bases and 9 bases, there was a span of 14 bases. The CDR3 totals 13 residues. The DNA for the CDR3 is TGTGCCAGCAGCCTGAAAATCTTGGGTGAGCAGTTCTTC. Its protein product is CASSLKILGEQFF.

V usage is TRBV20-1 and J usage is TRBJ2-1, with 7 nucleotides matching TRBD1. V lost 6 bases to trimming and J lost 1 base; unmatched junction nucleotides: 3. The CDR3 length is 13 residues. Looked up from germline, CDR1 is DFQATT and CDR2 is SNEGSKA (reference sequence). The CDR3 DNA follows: TGCAGTGCCAGGGGGATATCCTACAATGAGCAGTTCTTC. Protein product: CSARGISYNEQFF.

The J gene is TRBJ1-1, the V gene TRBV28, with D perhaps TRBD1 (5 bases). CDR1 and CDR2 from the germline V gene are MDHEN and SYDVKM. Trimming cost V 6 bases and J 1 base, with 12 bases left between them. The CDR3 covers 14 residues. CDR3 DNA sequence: TGTGCCAGCAGGACCCCGGGACGGAACACTGAAGCTTTCTTT. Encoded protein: CASRTPGRNTEAFF.

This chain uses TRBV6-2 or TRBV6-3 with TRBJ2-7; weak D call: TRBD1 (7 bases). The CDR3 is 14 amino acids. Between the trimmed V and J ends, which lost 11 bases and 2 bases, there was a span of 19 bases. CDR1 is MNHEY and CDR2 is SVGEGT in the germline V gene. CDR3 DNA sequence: TGTGCCTCCCAGACCCAGGGGGGAACCTACGAGCAGTACTTC. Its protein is CASQTQGGTYEQYF.

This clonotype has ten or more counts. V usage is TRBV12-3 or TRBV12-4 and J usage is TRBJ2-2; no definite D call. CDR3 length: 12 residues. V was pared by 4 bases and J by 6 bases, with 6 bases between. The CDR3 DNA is TGTGCCAGCAGTTGGGTCCCCGGGGAGCTGTTTTTT. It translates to CASSWVPGELFF.

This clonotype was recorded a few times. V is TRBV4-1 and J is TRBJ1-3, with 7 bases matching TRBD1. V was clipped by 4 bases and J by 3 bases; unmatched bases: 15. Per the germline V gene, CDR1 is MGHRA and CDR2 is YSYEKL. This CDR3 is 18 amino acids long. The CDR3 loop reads CASSRLPDRQDFGNTIYF. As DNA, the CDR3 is TGCGCCAGCAGCCGCCTCCCGGACAGGCAGGATTTTGGAAACACCATATATTTT.

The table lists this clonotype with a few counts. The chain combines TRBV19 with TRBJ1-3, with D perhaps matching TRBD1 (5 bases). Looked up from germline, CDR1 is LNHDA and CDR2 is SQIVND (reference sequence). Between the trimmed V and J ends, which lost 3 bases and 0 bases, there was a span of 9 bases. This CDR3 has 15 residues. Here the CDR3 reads CASSMTASSGNTIYF. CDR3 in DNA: TGTGCCAGTAGTATGACAGCAAGCTCTGGAAACACCATATATTTT.